The 12 T cell receptor beta chains below come from one sample, sequenced in a study of PD-L1 blockade in urothelial cancer (dated by TCRdb to about 2017). Library creation used the immunoSEQ multiplex PCR assay. The table was pulled from immuneACCESS by TCRdb, which kept in-frame rearrangements only. Such tables lose some clones; where checked, under half of the loss comes from unresolved V genes, and the rest has no known cause. The sample table records around 45,000 clones; about 91% of these occur just once. Approximately 4.1% of the sample belongs to the ten largest clones. Sequenced here: PBMCs, sampled around atezolizumab (anti-PD-L1) treatment. The receptors were gathered from a man older than 75 with urothelial cancer.

The chain recombines TRBV28 with TRBJ2-3; possible D gene TRBD2, 6 bases. Trimming removed 6 bases at V and 4 bases at J, with 11 bases between. The CDR3 is 13 amino acids. Per the germline V gene, CDR1 is MDHEN and CDR2 is SYDVKM. The CDR3 DNA sequence: TGTGCCAGCAGCCCGGGGGATTCAGATACGCAGTATTTT. Translated, it gives CASSPGDSDTQYF.

V usage is TRBV18 and J usage is TRBJ1-3; D is unclear. This CDR3 region has 16 residues. The germline V gene encodes CDR1 KGHSH and CDR2 LQKENI. Trimming cost V 5 bases and J 0 bases, with 14 bases left between them. CDR3 residues: CASSSKLPDSGNTIYF. CDR3 DNA: TGTGCCAGCTCATCTAAACTTCCCGACTCTGGAAACACCATATATTTT.

This CDR3 is CASSISYGGRSTDTQYF. The CDR3 nucleotides are TGTGCCAGTAGTATCTCATACGGGGGGCGCAGCACAGATACGCAGTATTTT. V is TRBV19 and J is TRBJ2-3, with D tentatively TRBD2 (7 bases). This CDR3 is 17 amino acids long. V shed 3 bases and J shed 0 bases, with 16 bases lying between them. Germline CDR1 reads LNHDA; CDR2 reads SQIVND (reference sequence). The variable domain in full, with the rest retrieved from reference TRBV19 and TRBJ2-3, is DGGITQSPKYLFRKEGQNVTLSCEQNLNHDAMYWYRQDPGQGLRLIYYSQIVNDFQKGDIAEGYSVSREKKESFPLTVTSAQKNPTAFYLCASSISYGGRSTDTQYFGPGTRLTVL.

The CDR3 DNA reads TGTGCCAGCAGCCGGGGACAGTGGGGGGAGACCCAGTACTTC. It encodes CASSRGQWGETQYF. V is TRBV5-6 and J is TRBJ2-5; the match to TRBD1 covers 7 bases. The V gene's germline CDR1 is SGHDT and CDR2 YYEEEE. The CDR3 runs 14 residues. V gave up 4 bases and J gave up 5 bases; unmatched junction bases: 8.

This clone was detected only once. This sequence joins TRBV19 and TRBJ2-7; weak D call: TRBD1 (6 bases). Trimming removed 4 bases at V and 3 bases at J, with 13 bases between. Germline CDR1 LNHDA, CDR2 SQIVND (reference sequence). The CDR3 extends over 14 amino acids. CDR3 residues: CASSTRDIVYEQYF. The CDR3 DNA sequence: TGTGCCAGTAGTACCCGGGACATAGTCTACGAGCAGTACTTC.

The chain is built from TRBV27 and TRBJ2-2, with 12 bases matching TRBD2. After removal of 3 bases from V and 5 bases from J, the junction contained 7 bases not matched to a gene. There are 17 residues in the CDR3. CDR1 is MNHEY, CDR2 SMNVEV, per germline (reference sequence). The CDR3 nucleotides read TGTGCCAGCAGTTTCAGACTAGCGGGAGTAGGGACCGGGGAGCTGTTTTTT. Its translation: CASSFRLAGVGTGELFF.

CDR3 protein: CASSSPRRGAGTGANVLTF. Here the CDR3 DNA reads TGTGCCAGCAGCTCCCCCAGGCGAGGGGCGGGAACTGGGGCCAACGTCCTGACTTTC. The chain is built from TRBV7-9 and TRBJ2-6; the D gene is possibly TRBD2 (6 bases). V dropped 4 bases and J dropped 2 bases, with 21 bases sitting between them. The CDR3 totals 19 residues. The germline V gene has CDR1 SEHNR and CDR2 FQNEAQ (reference sequence).

The gene calls are TRBV5-4 and TRBJ2-1; 7 positions match TRBD2. The V gene's germline CDR1 is SGHNT and CDR2 YYREEE (reference sequence). With V trimmed by 4 bases and J by 1 base, 5 bases remained unmatched. The CDR3 spans 15 residues. The DNA of the CDR3 is TGTGCCAGCAGCCGAAGTAGCGGGTCCTACAATGAGCAGTTCTTC. The encoded protein is CASSRSSGSYNEQFF.

The chain links TRBV9 to TRBJ2-1; TRBD2 matches at 13 bases. Trimming at V came to 3 bases and at J to 6 bases, leaving 9 bases not matched to a gene. The CDR3 spans 17 residues. Germline CDR1 reads SGDLS; CDR2 reads YYNGEE. CDR3 nucleotide sequence: TGTGCCAGCAGCGCCGGGACTAGCGGGAATATAGGCAATGAGCAGTTCTTC. This codes for CASSAGTSGNIGNEQFF.

This sequence joins TRBV5-4 and TRBJ1-2; D gene unclear. The germline V and J ends were trimmed by 0 bases and 3 bases, with 6 bases remaining between them. The CDR3 contains 13 residues. The germline gives CDR1 SGHNT, CDR2 YYREEE (reference sequence). CDR3 amino acids: CASSLVGDYGYTF. The DNA for the CDR3 is TGTGCCAGCAGCTTGGTGGGAGACTATGGCTACACCTTC.

The chain is built from TRBV28 and TRBJ2-5; 10 nucleotides agree with TRBD1. CDR3 length: 20 residues. Per germline, CDR1 MDHEN and CDR2 SYDVKM. J was trimmed by 5 bases and V by 5 bases; bases with no gene match: 23. The CDR3 reads CASSGDSRQGALRFSETQYF. In DNA, the CDR3 is TGTGCCAGCAGTGGCGACTCCCGACAGGGGGCCTTAAGGTTTAGCGAGACCCAGTACTTC.

The chain uses TRBV28 and TRBJ2-7, with 7 bases that match TRBD2. V lost 3 bases and J lost 3; bases outside the gene matches: 5. In germline, CDR1 is MDHEN, CDR2 SYDVKM. CDR3 length: 14 amino acids. Here the CDR3 reads CASSLGREIYEQYF. In DNA form, the CDR3 reads TGTGCCAGCAGTTTGGGGCGGGAGATCTACGAGCAGTACTTC.